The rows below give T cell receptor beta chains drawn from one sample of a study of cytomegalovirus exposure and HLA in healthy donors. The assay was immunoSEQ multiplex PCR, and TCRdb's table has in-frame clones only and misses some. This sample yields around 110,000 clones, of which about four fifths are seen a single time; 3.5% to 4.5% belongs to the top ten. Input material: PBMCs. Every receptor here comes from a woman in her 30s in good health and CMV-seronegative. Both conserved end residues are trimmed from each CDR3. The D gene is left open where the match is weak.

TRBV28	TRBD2	ASSSAGVGDNEQF
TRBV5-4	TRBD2	ASSRGGGLFYEQY
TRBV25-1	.	ASSEYGFQETQY
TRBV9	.	ASSVAQGYEQY
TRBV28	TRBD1	ASTPGTGRREQY
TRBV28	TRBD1	ASSLTGASNYGYT
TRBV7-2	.	ASSSPGTAGVRDTQY
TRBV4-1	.	ASSQTGSTGNTIY
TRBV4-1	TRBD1	ASSQVGQGNEQF
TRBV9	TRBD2	ASSAETSRSSYEQY
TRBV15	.	ATSRDGQVILVAGGANVLT
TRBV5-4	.	ASSLGGVEQY
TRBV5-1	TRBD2	ASTREGASGANVLT
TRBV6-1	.	ASSEAGGIHEQY
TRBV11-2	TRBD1	ASSPGQGVGEKLF
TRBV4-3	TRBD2	ASSQDLAGGPDTQY
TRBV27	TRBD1	ASSLPIHRGRSFYGYT
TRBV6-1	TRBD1	ASSEMGGTALLRGQY
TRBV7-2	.	ASSLVREADTQY
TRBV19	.	ASSIYAGLNTEAF
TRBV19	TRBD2	ASRETSGSNTGELF
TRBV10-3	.	AISESVGGAEPEQY
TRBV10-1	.	ASSRIQGAEQY
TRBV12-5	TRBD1	ASGRGHETQY
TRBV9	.	ASSVAAGNNEQF
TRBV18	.	ASLRGGVSDEQF
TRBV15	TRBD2	ATSTSRGLAGYEQY
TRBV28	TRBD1	ASSTRRDRAFGAGELF
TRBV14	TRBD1	ASSGDRTGVDTEVF
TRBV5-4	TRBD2	ASSLEGTSGTMF
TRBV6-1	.	ASNREGGLGNEQF
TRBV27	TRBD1	ASSSQPPDRVSPLH
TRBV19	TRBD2	ATRLAGEADTQY
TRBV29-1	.	SVEVGGADTQY
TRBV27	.	ASSPIANEQF
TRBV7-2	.	ASSLRAGQETQY
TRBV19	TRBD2	ASSARPARLAGRRYEQY
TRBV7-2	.	ASSSLDTQY
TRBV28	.	ASSFSGLHEQY
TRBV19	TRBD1	ASSGQHNQPQH
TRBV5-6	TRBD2	ASRRTSGRAYEQY
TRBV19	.	ASSSADGNEKLF
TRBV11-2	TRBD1	ASSPGTGTNTEAF
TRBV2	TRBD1	ASTAGGDQPQH
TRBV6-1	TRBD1	ASSQTGGNQPQH
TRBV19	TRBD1	ASSHRDRGAKNIQY